This TCR beta chain was sequenced during a study of T cell repertoires in ileal Crohn's disease. Study information: The M6 sample came from neoterminal ileum during colonoscopy after surgery.

This clone was observed once. The antigen is not known. The time point was: neoterminal ileum biopsy at postoperative endoscopy, about 6 months after surgery. V dropped 5 bases and J dropped 7 bases, with 14 bases sitting between them. The CDR3 consists of 13 residues. The germline V gene encodes CDR1 MNHEY and CDR2 SMNVEV (reference sequence). Findings and limits, study-wide: High-frequency clones were more common in sorted CD8 than CD4 cells. Endoscopy was done a median approximately seven months after surgery.

The repertoire was sequenced with immunoSEQ multiplex PCR; TCRdb's copy has only in-frame clones and lacks some. The sample yields approximately 13,000 clones, 65% to 80% seen once. This sequence was found in an adult with Crohn's disease. The chain uses TRBV27 and TRBJ1-1; a weak D match, TRBD1 (5 bases). What was sequenced was ileal tissue. The CDR3 protein is CASSDGTSYEAFF. As DNA, the CDR3 is TGTGCCAGCAGTGATGGGACCTCATATGAAGCTTTCTTT.